The rows below give T cell receptor beta chains drawn from one sample of a study of Ad26.COV2.S vaccination and SARS-CoV-2 variants. Assay: immunoSEQ multiplex PCR; the TCRdb copy retains only in-frame clones and omits some. The profile shows about 480,000 clones, 87% of them singletons. The sequenced sample was peripheral blood, obtained in a trial of Ad26.COV2.S vaccine versus placebo. The source of these receptors is a person between 18 and 65 years old who received the Ad26.COV2.S COVID-19 vaccine or a placebo. Both conserved end residues are part of each CDR3. D genes are given only for firm matches. Rows give clone size only sometimes, using once, few, many, or a class for an expanded clone.

D gene	V gene	clone size	J gene	CDR3 DNA	CDR3 protein
-	TRBV4-2	once	TRBJ1-1	TGTGCCAGCAGCCAAGAAAGTATGGAGGGCCGGAACACTGAAGCTTTCTTT	CASSQESMEGRNTEAFF
-	TRBV27	-	TRBJ2-7	TGTGCCAGCAGTTTAGCGGGATGGAGCTACGAGCAGTACTTC	CASSLAGWSYEQYF
-	TRBV6-5	-	TRBJ1-1	TGTGCCACCAGGACGGTAAACACTGAAGCTTTCTTT	CATRTVNTEAFF
-	TRBV19	-	TRBJ1-1	TGTGCCAGTAGTATCACAGGGTGGATAACTGAAGCTTTCTTT	CASSITGWITEAFF
-	TRBV15	-	TRBJ2-6	TGTGCCACCAGCAGGAGGGGGGGAACTGTCTCTGGGGCCAACGTCCTGACTTTC	CATSRRGGTVSGANVLTF
TRBD2	TRBV28	-	TRBJ2-3	TGTGCCAGCAGCCAAGCGGGAGGAAGCACAGATACGCAGTATTTT	CASSQAGGSTDTQYF
-	TRBV9	-	TRBJ2-1	TGTGCCAGCAGCCCCACCCGAGCGGGTCGTAATGAGCAGTTCTTC	CASSPTRAGRNEQFF
-	TRBV19	-	TRBJ2-3	TGTGCCACTTCAAGGACAGCAGATACGCAGTATTTT	CATSRTADTQYF
TRBD1	TRBV6-1	-	TRBJ1-1	TGTGCCAGCAGTGAAAGTCTTGGACAGGGGGCGCTTGCTTTCTTT	CASSESLGQGALAFF
-	TRBV7-9	-	TRBJ2-3	TGTGCCAGCAGCTGGGGGGTAGGCACAGATACGCAGTATTTT	CASSWGVGTDTQYF
TRBD1	TRBV30	-	TRBJ1-5	TGTGCCTGGAGTCGAAATGGACAGGGGAAGGTAAAGCCCCAGCATTTT	CAWSRNGQGKVKPQHF
-	TRBV28	-	TRBJ2-3	TGTGCCAGCAGTTTGGTACAGGGATCGTGGTCTCGTTTAGATACGCAGTATTTT	CASSLVQGSWSRLDTQYF
TRBD1	TRBV28	-	TRBJ1-4	TGTGCCAGCAGTCGTACCGGGACAGGGGGCGGCAAACTGTTTTTT	CASSRTGTGGGKLFF
-	TRBV3-1/TRBV3-2	-	TRBJ1-2	TGTGCCAGCAGCCAAGAACCCAACTATGGCTACACCTTC	CASSQEPNYGYTF
-	TRBV5-1	-	TRBJ1-3	TGCGCCAGCAGCCTGGGGTCAGGGGGAAACACCATATATTTT	CASSLGSGGNTIYF
-	TRBV9	-	TRBJ1-5	TGTGCCAGCAGCCCCCGGGGAGACAGTAGTCAGCCCCAGCATTTT	CASSPRGDSSQPQHF
-	TRBV30	-	TRBJ1-4	TGTGCCTGGAACGGGGGCTCAACTAATGAAAAACTGTTTTTT	CAWNGGSTNEKLFF
-	TRBV6-6	-	TRBJ2-2	TGTGCCAGCAGCTACCGAGAATGGGAGCTGTTTTTT	CASSYREWELFF
-	TRBV6-2/TRBV6-3	few	TRBJ2-2	TGTGCCAGCAGTTACTCGGCCGGGGAGCTGTTTTTT	CASSYSAGELFF
-	TRBV5-1	-	TRBJ1-5	TGCGCCAGCAGCATGGCGGGGGCTAGGGGACAGCCCCAGCATTTT	CASSMAGARGQPQHF
-	TRBV27	-	TRBJ2-5	TGTGCCAGCAGTTTTAAGAGAGAGACCCAGTACTTC	CASSFKRETQYF
-	TRBV6-1	-	TRBJ2-7	TGTGCCAGCAGTGAACAAGGCCGTCTTCCCTACGAGCAGTACTTC	CASSEQGRLPYEQYF
-	TRBV28	-	TRBJ1-5	TGTGCCAGCAGTTACGGGGTTGATAAGCCCCAGCATTTT	CASSYGVDKPQHF
-	TRBV29-1	-	TRBJ2-1	TGCAGCGCGGCCTTAATGAGTAATGAGCAGTTCTTC	CSAALMSNEQFF
-	TRBV5-4	-	TRBJ1-1	TGTGCCAGCAGCTTCGTACCGGGCCCAGTCGAAGCTTTCTTT	CASSFVPGPVEAFF
TRBD1	TRBV4-2	-	TRBJ2-7	TGTGCCAGCAGCCGGACAGCCCCGGTGGGAGGGAGACAGGGGGTCGCCTACGAGCAGTACTTC	CASSRTAPVGGRQGVAYEQYF
-	TRBV7-2	-	TRBJ2-5	TGTGCCAGCAGCTTAAAGGGGTATGAGACCCAGTACTTC	CASSLKGYETQYF
-	TRBV29-1	-	TRBJ2-7	TGCAGCGTCGGCCGGACTACCGGCGAGCAGTACTTC	CSVGRTTGEQYF
-	TRBV19	-	TRBJ1-5	TGTGCCAGTAGCACAGGGACTTTCAATCAGCCCCAGCATTTT	CASSTGTFNQPQHF
TRBD2	TRBV2	-	TRBJ2-1	TGTGCCAGCAGTGAACTAGCGGGAGGGCCCTCTGAGCAGTTCTTC	CASSELAGGPSEQFF
-	TRBV5-4	-	TRBJ2-3	TGTGCCAGCAGCTTGCCTTCTCTGGGCACAGATACGCAGTATTTT	CASSLPSLGTDTQYF
TRBD2	TRBV19	once	TRBJ2-5	TGTGCCAGTAGTATAGATGGGACTAGCGGAATCCAAGAGACCCAGTACTTC	CASSIDGTSGIQETQYF
TRBD2	TRBV5-8	-	TRBJ2-1	TGTGCCAGCAGCTTGGGCGGTACTAGCGGCTCCTACAATGAGCAGTTCTTC	CASSLGGTSGSYNEQFF
-	TRBV28	once	TRBJ2-7	TGTGCCAGCAGTCTAGATCCGAGGGCTGTGGGCTACGAGCAGTACTTC	CASSLDPRAVGYEQYF
TRBD2	TRBV9	-	TRBJ2-3	TGTGCCAGCAGCGTAGTCGGGAGGGCCAGCACAGATACGCAGTATTTT	CASSVVGRASTDTQYF